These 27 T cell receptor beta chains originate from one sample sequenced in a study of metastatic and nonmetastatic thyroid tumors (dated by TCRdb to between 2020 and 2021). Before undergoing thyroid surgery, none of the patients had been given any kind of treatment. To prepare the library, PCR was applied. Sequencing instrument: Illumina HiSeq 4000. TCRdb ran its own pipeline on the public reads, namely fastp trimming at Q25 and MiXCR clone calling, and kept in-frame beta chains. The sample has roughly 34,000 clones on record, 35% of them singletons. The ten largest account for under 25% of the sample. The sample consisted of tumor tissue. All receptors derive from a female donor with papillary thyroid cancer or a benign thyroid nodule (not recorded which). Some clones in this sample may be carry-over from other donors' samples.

This CDR3 reads CASSRDGVQETQYF. The CDR3 DNA is TGCGCCAGCAGCCGAGACGGCGTCCAAGAGACCCAGTACTTC. The gene calls are TRBV4-1 and TRBJ2-5; D gene ambiguous. Per germline, CDR1 MGHRA and CDR2 YSYEKL. CDR3 length equals 14 residues. The germline V and J ends were trimmed by 4 bases and 1 base, with 10 bases remaining between them.

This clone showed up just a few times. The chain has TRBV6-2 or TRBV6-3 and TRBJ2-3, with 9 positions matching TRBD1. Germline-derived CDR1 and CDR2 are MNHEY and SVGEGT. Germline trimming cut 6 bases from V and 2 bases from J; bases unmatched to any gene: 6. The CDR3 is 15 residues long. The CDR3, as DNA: TGTGCCAGCAGATCCGGGACAGGGCACACAGATACGCAGTATTTT. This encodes CASRSGTGHTDTQYF.

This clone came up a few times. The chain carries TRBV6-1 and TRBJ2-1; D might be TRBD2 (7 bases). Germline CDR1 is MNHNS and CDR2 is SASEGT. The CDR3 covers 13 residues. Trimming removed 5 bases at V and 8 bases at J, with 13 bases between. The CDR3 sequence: CASSWRGGDEQFF. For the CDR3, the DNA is TGTGCCAGCAGTTGGAGGGGGGGAGATGAGCAGTTCTTC.

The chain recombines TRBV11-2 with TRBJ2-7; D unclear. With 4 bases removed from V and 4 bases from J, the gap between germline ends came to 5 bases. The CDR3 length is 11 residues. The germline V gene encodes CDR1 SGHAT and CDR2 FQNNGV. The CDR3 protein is CASSYGYEQYF. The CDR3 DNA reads TGTGCCAGCAGCTACGGTTACGAGCAGTACTTC.

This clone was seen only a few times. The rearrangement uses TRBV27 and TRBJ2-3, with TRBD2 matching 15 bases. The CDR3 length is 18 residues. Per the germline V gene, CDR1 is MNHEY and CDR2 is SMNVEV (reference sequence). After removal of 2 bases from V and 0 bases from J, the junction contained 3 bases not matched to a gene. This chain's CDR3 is CASSLGLAGGVSTDTQYF. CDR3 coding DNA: TGTGCCAGCAGTTTAGGACTAGCGGGAGGGGTGAGCACAGATACGCAGTATTTT.

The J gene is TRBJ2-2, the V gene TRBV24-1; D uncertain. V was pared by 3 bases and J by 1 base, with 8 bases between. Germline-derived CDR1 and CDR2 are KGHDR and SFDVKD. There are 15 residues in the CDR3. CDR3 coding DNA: TGTGCCACCAGTGATCCCAGTCTGAACACCGGGGAGCTGTTTTTT. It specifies CATSDPSLNTGELFF.

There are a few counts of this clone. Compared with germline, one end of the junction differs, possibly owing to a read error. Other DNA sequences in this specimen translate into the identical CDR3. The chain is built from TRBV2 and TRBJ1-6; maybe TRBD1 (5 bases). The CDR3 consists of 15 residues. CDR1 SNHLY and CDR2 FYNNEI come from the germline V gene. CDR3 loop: CASSVSGNPNSPLHF. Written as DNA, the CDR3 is TGTGCCAGCAGTGTATCAGGGAATCCCAATTCACCCCTCCATTTT.

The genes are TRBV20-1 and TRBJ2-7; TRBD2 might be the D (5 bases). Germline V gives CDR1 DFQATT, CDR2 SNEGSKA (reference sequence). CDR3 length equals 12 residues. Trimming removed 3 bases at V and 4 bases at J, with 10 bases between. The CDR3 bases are TGCAGTGCTAGCGGGGATCTGTACGAGCAGTACTTC. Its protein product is CSASGDLYEQYF.

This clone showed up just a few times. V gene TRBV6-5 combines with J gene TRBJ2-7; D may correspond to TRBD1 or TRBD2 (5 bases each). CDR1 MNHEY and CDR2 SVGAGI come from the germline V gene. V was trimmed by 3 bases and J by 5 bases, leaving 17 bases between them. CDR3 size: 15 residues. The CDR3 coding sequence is TGTGCCAGCAGTTATTCCGTGCCGGGGCCCCACGAGCAGTACTTC. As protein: CASSYSVPGPHEQYF.

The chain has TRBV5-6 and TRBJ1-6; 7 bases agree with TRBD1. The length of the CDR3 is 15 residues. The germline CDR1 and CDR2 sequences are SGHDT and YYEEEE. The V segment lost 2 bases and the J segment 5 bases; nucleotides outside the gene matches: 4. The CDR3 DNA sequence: TGTGCCAGCAGCTTCACAGGGGCCAATAATTCACCCCTCCACTTT. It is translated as CASSFTGANNSPLHF.

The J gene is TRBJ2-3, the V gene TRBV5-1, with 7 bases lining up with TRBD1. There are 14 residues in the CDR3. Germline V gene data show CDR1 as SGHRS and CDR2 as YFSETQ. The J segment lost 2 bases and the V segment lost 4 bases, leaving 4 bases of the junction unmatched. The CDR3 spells CASSTGVTTDTQYF. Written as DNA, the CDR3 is TGCGCCAGCAGCACAGGGGTTACCACAGATACGCAGTATTTT.

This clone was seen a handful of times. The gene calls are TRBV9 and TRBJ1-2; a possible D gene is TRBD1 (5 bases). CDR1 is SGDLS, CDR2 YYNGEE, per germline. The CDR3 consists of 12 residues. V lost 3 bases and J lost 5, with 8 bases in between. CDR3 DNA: TGTGCCAGCAGCGGGGGCAGGTATGGCTACACCTTC. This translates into CASSGGRYGYTF.

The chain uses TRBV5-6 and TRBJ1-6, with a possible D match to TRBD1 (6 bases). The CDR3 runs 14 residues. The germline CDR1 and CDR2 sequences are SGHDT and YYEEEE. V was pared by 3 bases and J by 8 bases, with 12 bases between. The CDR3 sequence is CASSYLPGDSPLHF. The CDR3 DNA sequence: TGTGCCAGCAGCTACCTACCAGGGGATTCACCCCTCCACTTT.

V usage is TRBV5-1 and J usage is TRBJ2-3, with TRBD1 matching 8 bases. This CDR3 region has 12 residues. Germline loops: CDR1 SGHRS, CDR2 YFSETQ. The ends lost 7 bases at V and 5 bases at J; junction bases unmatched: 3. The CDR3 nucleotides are TGCGCCAGCGGGACAGGTATAGATACGCAGTATTTT. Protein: CASGTGIDTQYF.

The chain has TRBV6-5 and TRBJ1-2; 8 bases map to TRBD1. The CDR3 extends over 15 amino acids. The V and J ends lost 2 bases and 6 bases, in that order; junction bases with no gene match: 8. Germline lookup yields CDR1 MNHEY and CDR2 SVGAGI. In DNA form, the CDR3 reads TGTGCCAGCAGTTACCGCGACAGGGGACGCAATGGCTACACCTTC. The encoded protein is CASSYRDRGRNGYTF.

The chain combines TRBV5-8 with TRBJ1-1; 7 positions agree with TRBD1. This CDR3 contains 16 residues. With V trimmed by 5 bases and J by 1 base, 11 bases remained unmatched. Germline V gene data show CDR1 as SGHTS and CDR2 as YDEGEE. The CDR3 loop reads CASSYRGGLGNTEAFF. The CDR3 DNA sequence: TGTGCCAGCAGTTACAGGGGCGGCTTGGGGAACACTGAAGCTTTCTTT.

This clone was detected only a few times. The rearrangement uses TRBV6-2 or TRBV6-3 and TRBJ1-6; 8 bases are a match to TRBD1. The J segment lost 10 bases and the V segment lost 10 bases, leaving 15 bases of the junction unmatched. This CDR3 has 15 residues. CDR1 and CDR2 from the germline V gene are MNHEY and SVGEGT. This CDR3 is CAIISSDRESSPLHF. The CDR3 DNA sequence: TGTGCCATCATTTCCTCGGACAGGGAGAGCTCACCCCTCCACTTT.

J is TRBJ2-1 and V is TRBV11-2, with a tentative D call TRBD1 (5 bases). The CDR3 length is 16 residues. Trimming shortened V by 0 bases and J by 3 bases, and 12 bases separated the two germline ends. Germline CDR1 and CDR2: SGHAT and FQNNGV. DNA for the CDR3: TGTGCCAGCAGCTTAGATGACAGTTCTTACTACAATGAGCAGTTCTTC. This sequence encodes CASSLDDSSYYNEQFF.

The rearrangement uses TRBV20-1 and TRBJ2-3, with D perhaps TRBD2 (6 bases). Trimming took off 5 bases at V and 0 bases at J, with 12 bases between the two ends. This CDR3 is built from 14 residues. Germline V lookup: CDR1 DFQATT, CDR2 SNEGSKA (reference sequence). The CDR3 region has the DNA TGCAGTGCTGCCTACGGGGGAAGCACAGATACGCAGTATTTT. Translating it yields CSAAYGGSTDTQYF.

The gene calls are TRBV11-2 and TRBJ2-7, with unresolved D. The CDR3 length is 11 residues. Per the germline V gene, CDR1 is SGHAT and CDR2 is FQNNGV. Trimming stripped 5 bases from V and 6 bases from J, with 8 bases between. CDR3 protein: CASSPAIEQYF. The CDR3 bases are TGTGCCAGCAGCCCAGCTATCGAGCAGTACTTC.

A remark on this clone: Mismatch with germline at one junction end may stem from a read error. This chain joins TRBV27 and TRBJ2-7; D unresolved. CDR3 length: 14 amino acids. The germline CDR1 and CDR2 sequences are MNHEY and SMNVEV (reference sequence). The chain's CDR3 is CASSPLGKEYEQYF. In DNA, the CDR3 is TGCGCCAGCAGTCCCTTAGGGAAAGAGTACGAGCAGTACTTC.

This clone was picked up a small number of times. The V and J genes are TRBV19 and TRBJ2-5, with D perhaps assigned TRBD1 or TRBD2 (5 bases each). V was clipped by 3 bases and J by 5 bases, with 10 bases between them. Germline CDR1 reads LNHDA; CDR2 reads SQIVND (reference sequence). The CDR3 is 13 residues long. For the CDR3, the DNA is TGTGCCAGTAGTATCGAGAGGGACGAGACCCAGTACTTC. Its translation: CASSIERDETQYF.

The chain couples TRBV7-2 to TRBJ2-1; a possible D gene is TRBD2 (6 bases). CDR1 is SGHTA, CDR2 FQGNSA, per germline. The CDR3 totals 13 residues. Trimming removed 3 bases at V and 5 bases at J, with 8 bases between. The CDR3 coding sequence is TGTGCCAGCAGCTTTAAGCGGGACAATGAGCAGTTCTTC. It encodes CASSFKRDNEQFF.

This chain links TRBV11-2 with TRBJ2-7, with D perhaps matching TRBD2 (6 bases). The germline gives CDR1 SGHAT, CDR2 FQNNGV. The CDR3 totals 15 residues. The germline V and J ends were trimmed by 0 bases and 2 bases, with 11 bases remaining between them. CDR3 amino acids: CASSLEGGPTYEQYF. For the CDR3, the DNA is TGTGCCAGCAGCTTAGAGGGAGGACCTACCTACGAGCAGTACTTC.

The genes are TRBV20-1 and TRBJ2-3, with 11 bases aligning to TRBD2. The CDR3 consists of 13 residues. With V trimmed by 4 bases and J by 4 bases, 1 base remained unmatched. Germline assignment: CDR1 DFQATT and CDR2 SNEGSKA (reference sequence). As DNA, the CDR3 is TGCAGTGCTAAGACTAGCGGGGCAGATACGCAGTATTTT. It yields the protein CSAKTSGADTQYF.

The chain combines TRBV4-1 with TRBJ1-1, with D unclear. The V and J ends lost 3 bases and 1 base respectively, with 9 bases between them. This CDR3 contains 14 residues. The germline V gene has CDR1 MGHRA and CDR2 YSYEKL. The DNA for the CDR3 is TGCGCCAGCAGCCATGATGCAGGGAACACTGAAGCTTTCTTT. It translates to CASSHDAGNTEAFF.

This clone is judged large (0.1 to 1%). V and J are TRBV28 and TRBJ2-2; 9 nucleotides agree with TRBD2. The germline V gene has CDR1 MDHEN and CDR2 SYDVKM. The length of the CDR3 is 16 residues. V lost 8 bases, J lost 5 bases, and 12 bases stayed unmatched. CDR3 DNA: TGTGCCAGCCGCGGCGCGCGGGAGGGGGCTACCGGGGAGCTGTTTTTT. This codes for CASRGAREGATGELFF.